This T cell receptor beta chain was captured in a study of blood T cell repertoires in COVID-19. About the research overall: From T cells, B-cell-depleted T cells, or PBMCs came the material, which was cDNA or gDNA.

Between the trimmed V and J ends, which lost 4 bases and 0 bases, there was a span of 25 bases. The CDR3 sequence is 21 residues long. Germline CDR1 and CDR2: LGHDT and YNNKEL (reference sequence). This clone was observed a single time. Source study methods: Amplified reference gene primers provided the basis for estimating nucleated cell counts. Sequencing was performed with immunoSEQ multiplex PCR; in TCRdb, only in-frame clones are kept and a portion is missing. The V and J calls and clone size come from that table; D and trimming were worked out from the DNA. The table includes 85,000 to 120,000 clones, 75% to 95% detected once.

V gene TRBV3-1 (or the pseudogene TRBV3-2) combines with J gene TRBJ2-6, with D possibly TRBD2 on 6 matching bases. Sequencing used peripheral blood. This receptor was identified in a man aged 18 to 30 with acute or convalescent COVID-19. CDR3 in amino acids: CASSPLGAGPTTNSGANVLTF. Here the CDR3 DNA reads TGTGCCAGCAGCCCGTTGGGCGCGGGACCGACAACTAACTCTGGGGCCAACGTCCTGACTTTC.